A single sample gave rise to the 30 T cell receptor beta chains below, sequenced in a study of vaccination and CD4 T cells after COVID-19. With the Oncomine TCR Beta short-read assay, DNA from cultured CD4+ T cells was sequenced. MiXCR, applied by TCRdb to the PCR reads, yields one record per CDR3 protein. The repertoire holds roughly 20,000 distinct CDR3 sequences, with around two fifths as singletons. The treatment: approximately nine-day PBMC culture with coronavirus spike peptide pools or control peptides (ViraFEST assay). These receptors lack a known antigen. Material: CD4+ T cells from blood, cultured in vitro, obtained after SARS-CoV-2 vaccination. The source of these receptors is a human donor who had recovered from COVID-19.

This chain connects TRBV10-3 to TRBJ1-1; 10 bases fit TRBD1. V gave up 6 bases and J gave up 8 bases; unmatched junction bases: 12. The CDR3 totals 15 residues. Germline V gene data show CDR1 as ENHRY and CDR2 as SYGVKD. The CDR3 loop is CAISWGTGDLAEAFF. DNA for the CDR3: TGTGCCATCAGCTGGGGGACAGGGGACCTGGCGGAAGCTTTCTTT.

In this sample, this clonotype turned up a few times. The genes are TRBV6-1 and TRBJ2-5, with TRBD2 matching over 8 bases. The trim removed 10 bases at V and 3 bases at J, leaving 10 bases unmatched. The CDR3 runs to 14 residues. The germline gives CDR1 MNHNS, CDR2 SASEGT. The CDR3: CATRRGGLEETQYF. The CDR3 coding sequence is TGTGCCACCCGCCGGGGGGGCCTAGAAGAGACCCAGTACTTC.

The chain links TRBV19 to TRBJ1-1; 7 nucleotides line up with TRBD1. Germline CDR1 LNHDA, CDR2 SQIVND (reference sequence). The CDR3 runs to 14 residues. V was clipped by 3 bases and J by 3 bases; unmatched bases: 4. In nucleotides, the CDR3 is TGTGCCAGTAGTATGACAGGGAGGGACACTGAAGCTTTCTTT. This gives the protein CASSMTGRDTEAFF. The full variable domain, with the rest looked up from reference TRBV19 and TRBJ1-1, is DGGITQSPKYLFRKEGQNVTLSCEQNLNHDAMYWYRQDPGQGLRLIYYSQIVNDFQKGDIAEGYSVSREKKESFPLTVTSAQKNPTAFYLCASSMTGRDTEAFFGQGTRLTVV.

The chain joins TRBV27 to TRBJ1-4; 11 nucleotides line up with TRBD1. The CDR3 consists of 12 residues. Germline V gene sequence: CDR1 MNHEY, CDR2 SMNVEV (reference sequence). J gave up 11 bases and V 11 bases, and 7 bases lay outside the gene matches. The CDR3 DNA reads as TGTGCCTCTCGGACAGGGGGCGGCAAACTGTTTTTT. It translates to CASRTGGGKLFF. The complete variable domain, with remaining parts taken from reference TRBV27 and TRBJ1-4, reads EAQVTQNPRYLITVTGKKLTVTCSQNMNHEYMSWYRQDPGLGLRQIYYSMNVEVTDKGDVPEGYKVSRKEKRNFPLILESPSPNQTSLYFCASRTGGGKLFFGSGTQLSVL.

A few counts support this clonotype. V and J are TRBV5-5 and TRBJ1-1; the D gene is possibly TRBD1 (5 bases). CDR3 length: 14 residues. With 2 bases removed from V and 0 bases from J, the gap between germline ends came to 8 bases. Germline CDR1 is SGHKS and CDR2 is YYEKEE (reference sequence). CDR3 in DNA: TGTGCCAGCAGCTTCGGACACTTGAACACTGAAGCTTTCTTT. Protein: CASSFGHLNTEAFF. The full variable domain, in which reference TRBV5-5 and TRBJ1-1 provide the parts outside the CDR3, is DAGVTQSPTHLIKTRGQQVTLRCSPISGHKSVSWYQQVLGQGPQFIFQYYEKEERGRGNFPDRFSARQFPNYSSELNVNALLLGDSALYLCASSFGHLNTEAFFGQGTRLTVV.

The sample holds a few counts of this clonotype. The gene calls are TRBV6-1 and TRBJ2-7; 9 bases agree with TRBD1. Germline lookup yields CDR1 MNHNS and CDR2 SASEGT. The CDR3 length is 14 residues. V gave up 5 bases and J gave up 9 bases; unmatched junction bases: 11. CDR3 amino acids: CASSRDRASFGQYF. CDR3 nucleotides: TGTGCCAGCAGTCGGGACAGGGCCTCATTCGGGCAGTACTTC.

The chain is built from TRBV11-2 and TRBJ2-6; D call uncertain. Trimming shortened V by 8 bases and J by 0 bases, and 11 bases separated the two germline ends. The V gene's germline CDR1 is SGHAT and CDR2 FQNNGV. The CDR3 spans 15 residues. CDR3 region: CASRVLASGANVLTF. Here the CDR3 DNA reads TGTGCCAGCCGCGTCCTCGCCTCTGGGGCCAACGTCCTGACTTTC. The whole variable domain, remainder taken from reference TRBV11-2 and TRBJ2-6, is EAGVAQSPRYKIIEKRQSVAFWCNPISGHATLYWYQQILGQGPKLLIQFQNNGVVDDSQLPKDRFSAERLKGVDSTLKIQPAKLEDSAVYLCASRVLASGANVLTFGAGSRLTVL.

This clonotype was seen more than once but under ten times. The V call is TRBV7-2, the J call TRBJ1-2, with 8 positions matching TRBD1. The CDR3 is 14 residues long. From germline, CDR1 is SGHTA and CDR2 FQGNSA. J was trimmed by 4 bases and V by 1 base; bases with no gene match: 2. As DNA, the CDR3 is TGTGCCAGCAGCTTAGGTGACAGGGGCTATGGCTACACCTTC. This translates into CASSLGDRGYGYTF.

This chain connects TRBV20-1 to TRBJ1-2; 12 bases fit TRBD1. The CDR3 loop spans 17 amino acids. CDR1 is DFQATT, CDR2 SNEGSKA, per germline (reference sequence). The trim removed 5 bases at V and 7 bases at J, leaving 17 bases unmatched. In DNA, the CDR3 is TGCAGTGCTCCGAAGTCTGGGGCCGGGACAGGGGGCAGTGGCTACACCTTC. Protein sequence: CSAPKSGAGTGGSGYTF.

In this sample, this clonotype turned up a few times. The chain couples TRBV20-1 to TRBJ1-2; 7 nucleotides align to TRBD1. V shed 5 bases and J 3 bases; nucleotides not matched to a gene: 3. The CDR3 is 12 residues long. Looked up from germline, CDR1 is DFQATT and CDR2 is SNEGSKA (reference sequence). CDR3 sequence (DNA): TGCAGTGCTGGCACAGGGGACTATGGCTACACCTTC. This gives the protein CSAGTGDYGYTF.

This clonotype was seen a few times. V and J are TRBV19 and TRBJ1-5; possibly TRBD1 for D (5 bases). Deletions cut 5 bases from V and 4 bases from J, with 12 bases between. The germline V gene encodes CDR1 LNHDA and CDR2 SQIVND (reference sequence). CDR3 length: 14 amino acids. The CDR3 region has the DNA TGTGCCAGTAGTCGTTTGGGGGGAAATCAGCCCCAGCATTTT. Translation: CASSRLGGNQPQHF.

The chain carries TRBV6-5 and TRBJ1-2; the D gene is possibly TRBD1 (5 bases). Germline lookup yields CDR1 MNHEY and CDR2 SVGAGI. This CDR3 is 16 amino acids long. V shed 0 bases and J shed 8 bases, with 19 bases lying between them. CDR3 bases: TGTGCCAGCAGTTACTCGGGGGTGAGTCAAGTAGGAGGCTACACCTTC. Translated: CASSYSGVSQVGGYTF.

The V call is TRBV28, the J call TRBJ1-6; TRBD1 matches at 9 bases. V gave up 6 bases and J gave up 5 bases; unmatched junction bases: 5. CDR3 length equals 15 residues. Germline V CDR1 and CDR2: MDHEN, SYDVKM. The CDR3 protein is CASRSRQGDNSPLHF. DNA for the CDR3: TGTGCCAGCAGGTCCCGACAGGGGGATAATTCACCCCTCCACTTT.

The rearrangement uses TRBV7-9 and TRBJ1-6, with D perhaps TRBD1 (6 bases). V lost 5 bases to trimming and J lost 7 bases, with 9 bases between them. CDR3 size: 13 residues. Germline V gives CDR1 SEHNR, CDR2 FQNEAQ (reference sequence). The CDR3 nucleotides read TGTGCCAGCAGCCCGGGGACAAATTCACCCCTCCACTTT. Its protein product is CASSPGTNSPLHF.

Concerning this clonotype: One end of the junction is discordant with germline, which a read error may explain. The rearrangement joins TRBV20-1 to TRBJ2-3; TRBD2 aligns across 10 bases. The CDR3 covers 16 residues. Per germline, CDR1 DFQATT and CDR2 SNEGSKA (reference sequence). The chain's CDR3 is CSARDFLAGGTDTQYF. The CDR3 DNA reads TGCAGTGCCAGAGATTTCCTAGCGGGGGGCACAGATACGCAGTATTTT.

CDR3 amino acids: CASTPGYGYTF. In DNA form, the CDR3 reads TGTGCCAGCACCCCTGGCTATGGCTACACCTTC. This sequence joins TRBV7-9 and TRBJ1-2; D is uncertain. CDR3 size: 11 residues. Germline loops: CDR1 SEHNR, CDR2 FQNEAQ (reference sequence). Trimming pared 7 bases from V and 4 bases from J, leaving 7 bases between.

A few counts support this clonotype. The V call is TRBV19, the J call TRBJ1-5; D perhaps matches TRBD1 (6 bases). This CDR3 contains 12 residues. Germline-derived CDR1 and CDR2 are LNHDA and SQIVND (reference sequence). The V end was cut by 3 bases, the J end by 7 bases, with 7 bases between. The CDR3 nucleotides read TGTGCCAGTAGTATCAGGGGCCAGCCCCAGCATTTT. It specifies CASSIRGQPQHF.

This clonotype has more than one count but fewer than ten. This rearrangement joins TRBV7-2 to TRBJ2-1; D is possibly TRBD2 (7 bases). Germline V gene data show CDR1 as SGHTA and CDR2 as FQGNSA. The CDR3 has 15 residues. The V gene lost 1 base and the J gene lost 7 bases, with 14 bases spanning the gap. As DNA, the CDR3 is TGTGCCAGCAGCTTAGATCGGGGGGCCGGAAATGAGCAGTTCTTC. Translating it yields CASSLDRGAGNEQFF.

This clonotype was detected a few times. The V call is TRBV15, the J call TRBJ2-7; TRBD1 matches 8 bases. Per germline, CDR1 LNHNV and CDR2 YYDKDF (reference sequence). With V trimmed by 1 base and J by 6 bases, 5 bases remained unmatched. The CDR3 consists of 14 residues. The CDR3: CATSRGQGSREQYF. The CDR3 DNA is TGTGCCACCAGCAGAGGACAGGGGTCTCGCGAGCAGTACTTC.

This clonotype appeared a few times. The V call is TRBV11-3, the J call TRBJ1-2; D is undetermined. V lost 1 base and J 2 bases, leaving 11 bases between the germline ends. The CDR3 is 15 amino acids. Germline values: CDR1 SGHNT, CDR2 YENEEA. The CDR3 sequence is CASSLGVPANYGYTF. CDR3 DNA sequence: TGTGCCAGCAGCTTAGGGGTCCCAGCAAACTATGGCTACACCTTC.

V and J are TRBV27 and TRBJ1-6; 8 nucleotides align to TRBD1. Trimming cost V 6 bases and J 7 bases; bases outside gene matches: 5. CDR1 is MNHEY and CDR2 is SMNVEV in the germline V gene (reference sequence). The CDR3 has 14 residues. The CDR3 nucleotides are TGTGCCAGCAGCCCGACAGGGGTGAATTCACCCCTCCACTTT. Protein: CASSPTGVNSPLHF.

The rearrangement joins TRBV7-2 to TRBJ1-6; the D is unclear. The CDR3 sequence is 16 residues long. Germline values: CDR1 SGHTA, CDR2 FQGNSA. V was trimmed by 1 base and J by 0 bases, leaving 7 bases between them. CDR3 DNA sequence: TGTGCCAGCAGCTTAGTACGGGTCTCCTATAATTCACCCCTCCACTTT. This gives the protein CASSLVRVSYNSPLHF.

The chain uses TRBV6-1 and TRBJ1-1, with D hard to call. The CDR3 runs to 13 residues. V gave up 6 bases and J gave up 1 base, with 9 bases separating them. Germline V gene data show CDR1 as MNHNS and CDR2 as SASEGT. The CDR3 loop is CASSRAWNTEAFF. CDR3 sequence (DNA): TGTGCCAGCAGCAGAGCGTGGAACACTGAAGCTTTCTTT.

The CDR3 coding sequence is TGTGCCAGCAGCTTATCTCCACTAGAGAACTATGGCTACACCTTC. This codes for CASSLSPLENYGYTF. This chain links TRBV7-2 with TRBJ1-2; D gene unclear. CDR3 length: 15 amino acids. CDR1 is SGHTA, CDR2 FQGNSA, per germline. Trimming stripped 2 bases from V and 2 bases from J, with 12 bases between. Looking up the rest from reference TRBV7-2 and TRBJ1-2 gives the full variable domain: GAGVSQSPSNKVTEKGKDVELRCDPISGHTALYWYRQSLGQGLEFLIYFQGNSAPDKSGLPSDRFSAERTGGSVSTLTIQRTQQEDSAVYLCASSLSPLENYGYTFGSGTRLTVV.

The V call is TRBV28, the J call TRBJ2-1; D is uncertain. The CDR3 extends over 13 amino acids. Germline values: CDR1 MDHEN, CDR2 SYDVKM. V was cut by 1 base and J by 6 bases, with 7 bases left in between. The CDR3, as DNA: TGTGCCAGCAGTTTATTGACTCCCAATGAGCAGTTCTTC. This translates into CASSLLTPNEQFF.

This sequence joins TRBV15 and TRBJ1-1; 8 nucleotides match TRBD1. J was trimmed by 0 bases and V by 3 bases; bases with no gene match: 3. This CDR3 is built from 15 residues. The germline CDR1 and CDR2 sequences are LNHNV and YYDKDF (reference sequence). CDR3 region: CATSRRTGMNTEAFF. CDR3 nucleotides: TGTGCCACCAGCAGGAGGACAGGGATGAACACTGAAGCTTTCTTT.

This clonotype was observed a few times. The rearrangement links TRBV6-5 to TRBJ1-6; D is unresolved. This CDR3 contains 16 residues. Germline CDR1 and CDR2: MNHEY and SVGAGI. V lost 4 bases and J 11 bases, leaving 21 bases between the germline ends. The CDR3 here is CASSSRRVGTGAPLHF. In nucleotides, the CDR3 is TGTGCCAGCAGTTCCCGTAGGGTTGGCACTGGGGCACCCCTCCACTTT.

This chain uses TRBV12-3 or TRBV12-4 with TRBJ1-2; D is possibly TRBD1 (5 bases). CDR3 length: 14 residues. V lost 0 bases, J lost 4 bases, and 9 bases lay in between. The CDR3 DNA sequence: TGTGCCAGCAGTTTAGCCGACAGTACCTATGGCTACACCTTC. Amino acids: CASSLADSTYGYTF.

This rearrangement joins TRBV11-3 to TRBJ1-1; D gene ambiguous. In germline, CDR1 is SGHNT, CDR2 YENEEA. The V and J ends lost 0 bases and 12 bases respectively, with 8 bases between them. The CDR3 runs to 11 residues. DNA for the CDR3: TGTGCCAGCAGCTTAGATCTGGCGACTTTCTTT. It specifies CASSLDLATFF.

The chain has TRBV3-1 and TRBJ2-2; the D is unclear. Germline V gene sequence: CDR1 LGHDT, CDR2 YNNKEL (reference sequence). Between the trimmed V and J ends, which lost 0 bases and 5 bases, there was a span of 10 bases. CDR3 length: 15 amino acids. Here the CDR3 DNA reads TGTGCCAGCAGCCAAGATCTGGGTCGGACCGGGGAGCTGTTTTTT. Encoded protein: CASSQDLGRTGELFF. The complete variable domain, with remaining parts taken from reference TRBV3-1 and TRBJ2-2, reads DTAVSQTPKYLVTQMGNDKSIKCEQNLGHDTMYWYKQDSKKFLKIMFSYNNKELIINETVPNRFSPKSPDKAHLNLHINSLELGDSAVYFCASSQDLGRTGELFFGEGSRLTVL.